The next 14 T cell receptor beta chains were all read from a single sample in a study of T cells after yellow fever vaccination. Using its own MiXCR run on the 5' RACE reads, TCRdb lists one record per CDR3 protein. Of a few hundred thousand distinct CDR3 sequences listed, less than 20% are singletons. This sample comprised PBMCs, obtained 15 days after the yellow fever booster vaccination. The receptors come from a man aged 25-40 years who received the YFV17D yellow fever vaccine.

This clonotype has just a few counts. V gene TRBV10-3 combines with J gene TRBJ2-5; D unresolved. Germline V gives CDR1 ENHRY, CDR2 SYGVKD. The ends were cut back, 3 bases at V and 3 bases at J, with 2 bases in the middle. CDR3 length: 11 amino acids. CDR3: CAISEEETQYF. The CDR3, as DNA: TGTGCCATCAGTGAAGAAGAGACCCAGTACTTC.

This clonotype has more than one count but fewer than ten. The rearrangement links TRBV7-9 to TRBJ2-4; 9 nucleotides line up with TRBD2. This CDR3 region has 14 residues. Germline assignment: CDR1 SEHNR and CDR2 FQNEAQ (reference sequence). The J segment lost 8 bases and the V segment lost 5 bases, leaving 7 bases of the junction unmatched. As DNA, the CDR3 is TGTGCCAGCAGCAGTACGCTAGCGGGATACATTCAGTACTTC. Translated: CASSSTLAGYIQYF.

This clonotype was observed a few times. The J gene is TRBJ2-4, the V gene TRBV7-9, with 8 bases fitting TRBD1. CDR1 and CDR2 from the germline V gene are SEHNR and FQNEAQ (reference sequence). With 10 bases clipped from V and 0 bases from J, the junction kept 5 bases outside the gene matches. The CDR3 is 14 residues long. This CDR3 is CATGQGIAKNIQYF. Written as DNA, the CDR3 is TGTGCCACCGGACAGGGAATAGCCAAAAACATTCAGTACTTC.

The J gene is TRBJ2-1, the V gene TRBV7-2; 10 nucleotides agree with TRBD2. The CDR3 length is 17 residues. The V gene end was trimmed by 3 bases and the J gene end by 3 bases; junction bases not matched to a gene: 8. Germline V gene data show CDR1 as SGHTA and CDR2 as FQGNSA. The CDR3 loop reads CASSFALVAGGYNEQFF. The CDR3 DNA is TGTGCCAGCAGCTTCGCTTTGGTAGCGGGAGGCTACAATGAGCAGTTCTTC.

This chain links TRBV28 with TRBJ1-5; the D is unclear. Trimming left V 7 bases short and J 2 bases short, with 12 bases between. The CDR3 consists of 14 residues. Germline V gene lookup returns CDR1 MDHEN and CDR2 SYDVKM. CDR3 residues: CASKEPDGNQPQHF. DNA for the CDR3: TGTGCCAGCAAAGAACCCGATGGCAATCAGCCCCAGCATTTT.

The rearrangement links TRBV5-1 to TRBJ2-3, with 14 bases fitting TRBD2. Losses at the gene ends were 0 bases for V and 4 bases for J; bases not matched to a gene: 1. The CDR3 is 16 amino acids. Germline CDR1 and CDR2: SGHRS and YFSETQ. In DNA, the CDR3 is TGCGCCAGCAGCTTGGCGACTAGCGGGAGGGCAGATACGCAGTATTTT. Its translation is CASSLATSGRADTQYF.

This chain joins TRBV6-1 and TRBJ2-2; 7 bases fit TRBD1. The ends lost 7 bases at V and 3 bases at J; junction bases unmatched: 2. This CDR3 region has 13 residues. Germline assignment: CDR1 MNHNS and CDR2 SASEGT. The CDR3 nucleotides read TGTGCCAGCAACAGGGGCCACACCGGGGAGCTGTTTTTT. Protein product: CASNRGHTGELFF.

This sequence joins TRBV7-9 and TRBJ1-6; D perhaps matches TRBD1 (5 bases). The CDR3 covers 17 residues. In germline, CDR1 is SEHNR, CDR2 FQNEAQ (reference sequence). V lost 6 bases to trimming and J lost 8 bases, with 23 bases between them. CDR3 nucleotides: TGTGCCAGCAGAAGCGGACCGACTTCGACAGATCATTCACCCCTCCACTTT. Its translation is CASRSGPTSTDHSPLHF.

The table lists this clonotype with a few counts. V and J are TRBV6-2 or TRBV6-3 and TRBJ2-5; 12 nucleotides match TRBD2. Germline CDR1 reads MNHEY; CDR2 reads SVGEGT. The length of the CDR3 is 18 residues. After removal of 4 bases from V and 2 bases from J, the junction contained 11 bases not matched to a gene. This CDR3 reads CASSFGLAGPNIQETQYF. The CDR3 DNA reads TGTGCCAGCAGTTTCGGACTAGCGGGGCCCAACATTCAAGAGACCCAGTACTTC.

This clonotype came up a few times. This sequence joins TRBV4-1 and TRBJ2-1, with D possibly TRBD2 on 5 matching bases. The CDR3 spans 14 residues. Germline loops: CDR1 MGHRA, CDR2 YSYEKL. The ends were cut back, 7 bases at V and 6 bases at J, with 16 bases in the middle. In DNA, the CDR3 is TGCGCCAGCACCACCGTCGGGATGGGCAATGAGCAGTTCTTC. It translates to CASTTVGMGNEQFF.

This clonotype was observed many times. The chain couples TRBV21-1 to TRBJ2-1; the D segment call TRBD1 is taken from the table without a DNA check. TRBV21-1 is a known pseudogene. This CDR3 has 16 residues. CDR3 sequence reads: CASSKLETGAYNEQFF. DNA for the CDR3: TGTGCCAGCAGCAAATTGGAGACAGGGGCCTACAATGAGCAGTTCTTC.

The rearrangement links TRBV13 to TRBJ2-5; TRBD2 agrees at 15 bases. Looked up from germline, CDR1 is PRHDT and CDR2 is FYEKMQ (reference sequence). V lost 5 bases and J lost 3; bases outside the gene matches: 4. This CDR3 is 16 amino acids long. The CDR3 region is CASSHGTSGRKETQYF. CDR3 nucleotide sequence: TGTGCCAGCAGCCACGGGACTAGCGGGAGGAAAGAGACCCAGTACTTC.

This clonotype was seen a handful of times. The chain links TRBV5-6 to TRBJ1-5, with D unclear. The V and J ends lost 0 bases and 6 bases respectively, with 10 bases between them. CDR3 length: 14 residues. Germline V gives CDR1 SGHDT, CDR2 YYEEEE. CDR3 DNA: TGTGCCAGCAGCTTGGCCGGGTATGGTCAGCCCCAGCATTTT. It encodes CASSLAGYGQPQHF.

The chain couples TRBV25-1 to TRBJ1-2, with D hard to call. V dropped 6 bases and J dropped 7 bases, with 9 bases sitting between them. Germline CDR1 MGHDK, CDR2 SYGVNS. This CDR3 has 11 residues. The CDR3 spells CASRGLGGYTF. CDR3 DNA sequence: TGTGCCAGCAGAGGACTGGGTGGCTACACCTTC.